The clone carrying this TCR beta chain was observed a single time. As yet, its antigen is unknown. Being one base from a much bigger clone, this may be a read error. Trimming removed 7 bases from V and 4 bases from J; junction bases left unmatched: 6. CDR3 length equals 13 residues. Germline-derived CDR1 and CDR2 are DFQATT and SNEGSKA (reference sequence). This sample is part of a study of glioma-infiltrating T cells. Findings and caveats of the study: CDR3 overlap between tissue and blood was very small. Non-neoplastic patients had below-expected tissue-blood divergence, while all gliomas exceeded expectation.

Using RNA template, CDR3s of TCR alpha and beta were amplified with iRepertoire arm-PCR. One-step reverse transcription and amplification started from approximately 100-400 ng of tissue mRNA or PBMC total RNA. TCRdb ran MiXCR on the multiplex PCR reads and lists one entry per CDR3 protein. The data show roughly 100,000 distinct CDR3 sequences, with about 28% seen just once and 40% to 45% held by the top ten. The chain employs TRBV20-1 and TRBJ2-5; 10 nucleotides align to TRBD1. The TCR sequence derives from a human donor with low-grade glioma or glioblastoma, undergoing nonglioma brain surgery, or in good health (not recorded which). Sequenced material: glioma tissue, nonneoplastic brain tissue, or PBMCs (not recorded which). The CDR3 loop is CSVRDRGRETQYF. DNA for the CDR3: TGCAGTGTTCGGGACAGGGGTAGAGAGACCCAGTACTTC.